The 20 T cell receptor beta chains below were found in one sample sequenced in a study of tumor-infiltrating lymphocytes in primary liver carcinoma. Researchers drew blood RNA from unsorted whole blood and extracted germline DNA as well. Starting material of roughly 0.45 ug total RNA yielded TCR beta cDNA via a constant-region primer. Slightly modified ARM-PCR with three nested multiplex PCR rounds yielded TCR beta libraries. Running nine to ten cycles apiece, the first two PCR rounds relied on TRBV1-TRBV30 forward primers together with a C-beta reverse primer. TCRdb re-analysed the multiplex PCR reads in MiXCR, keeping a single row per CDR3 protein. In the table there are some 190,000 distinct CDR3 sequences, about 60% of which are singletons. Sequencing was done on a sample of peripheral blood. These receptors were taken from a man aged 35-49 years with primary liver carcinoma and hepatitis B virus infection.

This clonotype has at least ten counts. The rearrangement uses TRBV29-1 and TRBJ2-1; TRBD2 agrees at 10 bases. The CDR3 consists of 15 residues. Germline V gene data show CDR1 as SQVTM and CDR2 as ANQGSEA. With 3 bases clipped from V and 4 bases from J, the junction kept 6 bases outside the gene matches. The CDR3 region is CSVDGLAGVYNEQFF. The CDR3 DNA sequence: TGCAGCGTTGATGGGCTAGCGGGAGTTTACAATGAGCAGTTCTTC.

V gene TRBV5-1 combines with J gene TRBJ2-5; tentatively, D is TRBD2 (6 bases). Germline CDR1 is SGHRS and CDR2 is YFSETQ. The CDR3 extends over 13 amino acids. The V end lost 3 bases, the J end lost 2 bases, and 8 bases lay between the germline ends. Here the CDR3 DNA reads TGCGCCAGCAGCTCCGGGACTCAAGAGACCCAGTACTTC. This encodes CASSSGTQETQYF.

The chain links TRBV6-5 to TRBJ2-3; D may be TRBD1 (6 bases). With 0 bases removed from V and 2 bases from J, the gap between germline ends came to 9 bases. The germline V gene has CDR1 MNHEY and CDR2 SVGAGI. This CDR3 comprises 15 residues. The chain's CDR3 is CASSYSNRVTDTQYF. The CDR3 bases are TGTGCCAGCAGTTACTCGAACAGGGTCACAGATACGCAGTATTTT.

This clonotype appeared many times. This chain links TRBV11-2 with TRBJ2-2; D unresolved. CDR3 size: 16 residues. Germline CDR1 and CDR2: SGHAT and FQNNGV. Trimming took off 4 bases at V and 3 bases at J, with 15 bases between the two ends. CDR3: CASSSNPQRDTGELFF. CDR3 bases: TGTGCCAGCAGCTCGAACCCTCAAAGGGACACCGGGGAGCTGTTTTTT.

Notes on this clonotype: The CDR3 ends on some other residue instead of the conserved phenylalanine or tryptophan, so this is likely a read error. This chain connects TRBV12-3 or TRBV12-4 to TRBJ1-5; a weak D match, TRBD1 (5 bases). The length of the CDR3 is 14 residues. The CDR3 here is CVSHFGEGMQPQHI. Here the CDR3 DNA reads TGTGTCAGCCATTTCGGAGAGGGGATGCAGCCCCAGCATATT.

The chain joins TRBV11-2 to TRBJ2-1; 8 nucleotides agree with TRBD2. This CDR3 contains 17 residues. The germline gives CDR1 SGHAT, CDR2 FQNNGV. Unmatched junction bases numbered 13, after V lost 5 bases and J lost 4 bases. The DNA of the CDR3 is TGTGCCAGCAGCAAAGGGACTAACGGGAGGGGGTACAATGAGCAGTTCTTC. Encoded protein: CASSKGTNGRGYNEQFF.

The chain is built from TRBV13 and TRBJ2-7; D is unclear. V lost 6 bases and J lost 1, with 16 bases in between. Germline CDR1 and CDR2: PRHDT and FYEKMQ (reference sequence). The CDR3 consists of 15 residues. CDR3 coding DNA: TGTGCCAGCAGTTTGGGAAAGGGAATTTCCTACGAGCAGTACTTC. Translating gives CASSLGKGISYEQYF.

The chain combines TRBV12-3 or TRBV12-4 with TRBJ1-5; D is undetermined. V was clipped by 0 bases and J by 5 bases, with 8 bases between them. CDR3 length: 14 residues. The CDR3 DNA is TGTGCCAGCAGTTTAGCCCGGGGAGATCAGCCCCAGCATTTT. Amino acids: CASSLARGDQPQHF.

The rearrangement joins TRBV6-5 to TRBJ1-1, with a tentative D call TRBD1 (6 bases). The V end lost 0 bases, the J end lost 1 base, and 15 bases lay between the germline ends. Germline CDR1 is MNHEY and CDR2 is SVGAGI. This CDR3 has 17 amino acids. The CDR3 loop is CASSYSPGAFRNTEAFF. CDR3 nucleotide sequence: TGTGCCAGCAGTTACTCCCCAGGGGCGTTCAGGAACACTGAAGCTTTCTTT.

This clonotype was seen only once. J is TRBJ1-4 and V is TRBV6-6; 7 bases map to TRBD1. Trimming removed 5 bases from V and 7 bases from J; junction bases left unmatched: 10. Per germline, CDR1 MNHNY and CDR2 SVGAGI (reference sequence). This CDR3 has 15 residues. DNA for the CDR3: TGTGCCAGCAGTCTCAGGGGGGGATTGGGTGAAAAACTGTTTTTT. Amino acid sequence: CASSLRGGLGEKLFF.

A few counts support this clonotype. CDR3 bases: TGTGCCAGCAGTTCACCCCCGGCCACCGGGGAGCTGTTTTTT. Amino acids: CASSSPPATGELFF. This sequence joins TRBV12-3 or TRBV12-4 and TRBJ2-2; no firm D call. The CDR3 runs to 14 residues. Trimming took 4 bases from V and 4 from J, leaving 10 bases between them.

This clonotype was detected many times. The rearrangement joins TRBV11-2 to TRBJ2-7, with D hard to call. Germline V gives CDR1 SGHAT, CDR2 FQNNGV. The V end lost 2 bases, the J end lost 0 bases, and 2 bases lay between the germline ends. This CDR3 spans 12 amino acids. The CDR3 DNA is TGTGCCAGCAGCTTAATCTCCTACGAGCAGTACTTC. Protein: CASSLISYEQYF.

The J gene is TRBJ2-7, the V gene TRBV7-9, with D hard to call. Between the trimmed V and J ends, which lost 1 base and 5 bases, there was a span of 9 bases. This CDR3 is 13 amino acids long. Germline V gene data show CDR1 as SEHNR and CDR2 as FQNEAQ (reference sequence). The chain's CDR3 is CASSLDLGNEQYF. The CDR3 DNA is TGTGCCAGCAGCTTAGACCTGGGTAACGAGCAGTACTTC.

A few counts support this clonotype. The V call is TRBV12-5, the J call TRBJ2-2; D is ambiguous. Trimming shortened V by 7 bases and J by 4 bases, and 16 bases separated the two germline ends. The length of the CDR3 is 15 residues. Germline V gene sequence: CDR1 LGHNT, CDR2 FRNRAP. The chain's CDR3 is CASAPSVGPTGELFF. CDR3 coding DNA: TGTGCTAGTGCTCCATCGGTAGGGCCCACCGGGGAGCTGTTTTTT. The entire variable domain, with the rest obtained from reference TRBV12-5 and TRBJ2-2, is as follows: DARVTQTPRHKVTEMGQEVTMRCQPILGHNTVFWYRQTMMQGLELLAYFRNRAPLDDSGMPKDRFSAEMPDATLATLKIQPSEPRDSAVYFCASAPSVGPTGELFFGEGSRLTVL.

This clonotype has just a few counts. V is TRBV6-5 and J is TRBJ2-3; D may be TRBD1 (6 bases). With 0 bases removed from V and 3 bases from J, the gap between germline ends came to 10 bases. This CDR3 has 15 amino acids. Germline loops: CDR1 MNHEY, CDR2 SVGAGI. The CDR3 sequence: CASSYSLGATDTQYF. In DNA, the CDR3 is TGTGCCAGCAGTTACTCGTTGGGGGCTACAGATACGCAGTATTTT.

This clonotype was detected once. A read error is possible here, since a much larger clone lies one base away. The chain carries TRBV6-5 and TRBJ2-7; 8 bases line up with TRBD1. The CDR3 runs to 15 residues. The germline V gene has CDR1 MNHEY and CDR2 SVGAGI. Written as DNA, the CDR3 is TGTGTCAGCAGTGATGGACAGGGAACTCCCTACGAGCAGTACTTC. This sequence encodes CVSSDGQGTPYEQYF.

The CDR3 is CAGGIAGISTDTQYF. The CDR3 nucleotides read TGTGCCGGAGGGATAGCGGGGATAAGCACAGATACGCAGTATTTT. The rearrangement uses TRBV30 and TRBJ2-3; 8 bases align to TRBD2. The germline V gene has CDR1 GTSNPN and CDR2 SVGIG (reference sequence). The CDR3 has 15 residues. J lost 0 bases, V lost 8 bases, and 10 bases had no gene match. Supplemented by reference TRBV30 and TRBJ2-3, the full variable domain reads SQTIHQWPATLVQPVGSPLSLECTVEGTSNPNLYWYRQAAGRGLQLLFYSVGIGQISSEVPQNLSASRPQDRQFILSSKKLLLSDSGFYLCAGGIAGISTDTQYFGPGTRLTVL.

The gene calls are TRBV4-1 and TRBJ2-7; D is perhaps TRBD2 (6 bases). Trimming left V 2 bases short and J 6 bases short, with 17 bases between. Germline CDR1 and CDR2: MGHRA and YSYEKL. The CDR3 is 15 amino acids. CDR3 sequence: CASSQPLGGAGEQYF. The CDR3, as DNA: TGCGCCAGCAGCCAACCCCTTGGGGGAGCGGGCGAGCAGTACTTC.

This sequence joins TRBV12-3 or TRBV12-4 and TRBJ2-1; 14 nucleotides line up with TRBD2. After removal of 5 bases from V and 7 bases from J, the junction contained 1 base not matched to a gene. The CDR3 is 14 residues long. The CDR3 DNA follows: TGTGCCAGCAGTCGGACTAGCGGGAGGAATGAGCAGTTCTTC. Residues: CASSRTSGRNEQFF.

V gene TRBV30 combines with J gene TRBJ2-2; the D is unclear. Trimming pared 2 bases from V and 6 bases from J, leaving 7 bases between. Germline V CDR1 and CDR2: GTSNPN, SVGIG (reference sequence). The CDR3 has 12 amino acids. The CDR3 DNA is TGTGCCTGGAGTTCCGCAGCCGGGGAGCTGTTTTTT. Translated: CAWSSAAGELFF.